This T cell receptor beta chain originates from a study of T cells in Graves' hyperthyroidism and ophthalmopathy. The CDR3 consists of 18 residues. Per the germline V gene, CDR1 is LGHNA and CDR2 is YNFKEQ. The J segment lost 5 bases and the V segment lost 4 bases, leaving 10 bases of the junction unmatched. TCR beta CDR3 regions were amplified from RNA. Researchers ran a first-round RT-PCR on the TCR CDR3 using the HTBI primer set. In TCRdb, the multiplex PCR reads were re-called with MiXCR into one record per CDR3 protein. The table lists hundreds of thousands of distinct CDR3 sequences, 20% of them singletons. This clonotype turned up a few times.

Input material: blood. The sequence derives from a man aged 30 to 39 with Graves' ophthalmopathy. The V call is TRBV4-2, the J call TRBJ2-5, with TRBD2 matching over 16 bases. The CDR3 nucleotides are TGTGCCAGCAGCCGGACCGGGACTAGCGGGAGGGCCCAGGAGACCCAGTACTTC. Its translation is CASSRTGTSGRAQETQYF.